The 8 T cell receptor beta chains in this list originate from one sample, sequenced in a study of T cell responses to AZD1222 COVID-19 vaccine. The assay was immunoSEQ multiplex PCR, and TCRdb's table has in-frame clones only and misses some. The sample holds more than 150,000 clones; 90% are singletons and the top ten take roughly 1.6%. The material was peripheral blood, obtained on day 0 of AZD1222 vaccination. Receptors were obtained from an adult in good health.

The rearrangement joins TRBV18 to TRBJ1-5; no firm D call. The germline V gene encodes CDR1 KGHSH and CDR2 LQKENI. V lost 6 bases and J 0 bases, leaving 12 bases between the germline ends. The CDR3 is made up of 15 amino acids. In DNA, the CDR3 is TGTGCCAGCTCTAAAGAGAGACATAGCAATCAGCCCCAGCATTTT. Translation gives CASSKERHSNQPQHF.

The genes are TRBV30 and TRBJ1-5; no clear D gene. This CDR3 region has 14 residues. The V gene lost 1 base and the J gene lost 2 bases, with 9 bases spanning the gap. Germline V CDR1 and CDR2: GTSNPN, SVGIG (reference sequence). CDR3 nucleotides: TGTGCCTGGAGTGGCCAGGCGGGCAATCAGCCCCAGCATTTT. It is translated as CAWSGQAGNQPQHF.

CDR3 sequence: CASSFLDRDASPLHF. The CDR3 DNA is TGTGCCAGCAGCTTCTTGGACAGGGACGCTTCACCCCTCCACTTT. This sequence joins TRBV5-5 and TRBJ1-6, with 8 positions matching TRBD1. After removal of 2 bases from V and 9 bases from J, the junction contained 7 bases not matched to a gene. The CDR3 covers 15 residues. From germline, CDR1 is SGHKS and CDR2 YYEKEE (reference sequence).

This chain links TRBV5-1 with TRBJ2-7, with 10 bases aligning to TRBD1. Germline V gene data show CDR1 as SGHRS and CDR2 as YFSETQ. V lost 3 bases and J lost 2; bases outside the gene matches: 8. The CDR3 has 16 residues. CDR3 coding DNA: TGCGCCAGCAGCTCCCCCCGGGACAGGGGACCCTACGAGCAGTACTTC. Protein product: CASSSPRDRGPYEQYF.

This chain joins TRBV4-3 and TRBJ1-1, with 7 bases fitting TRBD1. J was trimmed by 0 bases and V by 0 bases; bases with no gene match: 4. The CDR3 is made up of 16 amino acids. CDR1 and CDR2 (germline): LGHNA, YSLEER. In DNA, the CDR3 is TGCGCCAGCAGCCAAGAACAGGGGCGGATGAACACTGAAGCTTTCTTT. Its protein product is CASSQEQGRMNTEAFF.

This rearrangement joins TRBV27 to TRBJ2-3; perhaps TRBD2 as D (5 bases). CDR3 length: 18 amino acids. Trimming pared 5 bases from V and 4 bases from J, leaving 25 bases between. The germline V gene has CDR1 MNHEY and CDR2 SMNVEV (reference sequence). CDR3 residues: CASSLLTSRGWSADTQYF. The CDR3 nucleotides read TGTGCCAGCAGTCTCCTTACCTCCCGGGGATGGAGTGCAGATACGCAGTATTTT.

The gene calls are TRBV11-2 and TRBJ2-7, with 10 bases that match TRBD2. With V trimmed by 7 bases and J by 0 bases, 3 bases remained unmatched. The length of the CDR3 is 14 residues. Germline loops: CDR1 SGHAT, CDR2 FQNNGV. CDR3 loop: CASKASGGSYEQYF. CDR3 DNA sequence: TGTGCCAGCAAAGCTAGCGGGGGCTCCTACGAGCAGTACTTC.

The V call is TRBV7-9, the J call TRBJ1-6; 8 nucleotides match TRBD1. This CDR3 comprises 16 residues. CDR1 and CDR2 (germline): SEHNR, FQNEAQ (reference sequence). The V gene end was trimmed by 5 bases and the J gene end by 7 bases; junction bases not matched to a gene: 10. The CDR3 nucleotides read TGTGCCAGCAGCCCCAATGGGGACAGGAGGAATTCACCCCTCCACTTT. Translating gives CASSPNGDRRNSPLHF.